This entry describes one TCR beta chain. Its antigen specificity is not known. No base quality information exists; no much larger clone differs at one position. This sample is part of a study of blood T cell repertoires in COVID-19 (TCRdb year 2020). Concerning the study at large: Collaborator samples came from the United States, Italy and Spain and covered acute and convalescent phases of COVID-19. The repertoires were made available in a free public database intended to serve as a resource for research on the immune response to SARS-CoV-2. The material from the prospective study consisted of cDNA or gDNA derived from T cells, B-cell-depleted T cells, or PBMCs. Sample metadata almost always included a de-identified subject ID, COVID-19 status, age in years and sex. Subjects who had been exposed to COVID-19, were actively infected with it, or had recovered from it provided the deeply sampled blood TCRbeta repertoires that made up the dataset. The samples were drawn from two sources: the first 160 participants of the ongoing ImmuneRACE study, and over 1,000 subjects contributed by 6 global collaborators. Where HLA class I and class II types were available, the types were taken from metadata supplied by the sample provider, not from assay-based typing. Results the study describes overall, beyond this receptor: The amount of clinical and demographic metadata varied by source and participant and was provided uncurated.

The V end gives up 3 bases and the J end 6 bases, leaving 6 bases in the junction not matched to a gene. The CDR3, from cysteine to phenylalanine, totals 15 residues. The CDR3 DNA has 45 bases and is translated from base 1. CDR1 and CDR2 are read off the germline V gene as MNHEY and SVGAGI. Whole blood was collected in K2EDTA tubes by collaborating institutions according to the institutions' own protocols. For TCRbeta analysis, collaborators shipped samples in one of three forms: frozen whole blood, isolated PBMCs, or DNA extracted from either of those sample types. TCRbeta CDR3 regions were amplified from genomic DNA using the immunoSEQ Assay, a bias-controlled multiplex PCR. As for the authors' bioinformatics: The number of nucleated cells in each sample was estimated by amplification of reference gene primers within the assay. To quantify the absolute abundance of each unique TCRbeta CDR3 rearrangement, sequence reads were collapsed and filtered. For each sample, productive Simpson clonality was calculated as the square root of Simpson's diversity index across productive rearrangements. TCRdb provides this immuneACCESS table in a form limited to in-frame rearrangements. Some clones are lacking; in checked studies, under half of them reflect an unresolved V gene, and why the rest are absent is not known. The V and J calls and clone size were taken over from that table, and D and trimming were inferred from the DNA. The table for this sample lists roughly 150,000 clones; roughly 80% of them were counted only once. The top ten clones comprise about 8.6% of the sample.

The TCR originated in a man aged 45-65 years with active or convalescent COVID-19. The source material was peripheral blood. The chain was built from TRBV6-5 and TRBJ2-1; a stretch of 9 junction bases matches TRBD2. CDR3 loop: CASSYLASGTNEQFF. The bases are TGTGCCAGCAGTTATTTGGCTAGCGGGACCAATGAGCAGTTCTTC.